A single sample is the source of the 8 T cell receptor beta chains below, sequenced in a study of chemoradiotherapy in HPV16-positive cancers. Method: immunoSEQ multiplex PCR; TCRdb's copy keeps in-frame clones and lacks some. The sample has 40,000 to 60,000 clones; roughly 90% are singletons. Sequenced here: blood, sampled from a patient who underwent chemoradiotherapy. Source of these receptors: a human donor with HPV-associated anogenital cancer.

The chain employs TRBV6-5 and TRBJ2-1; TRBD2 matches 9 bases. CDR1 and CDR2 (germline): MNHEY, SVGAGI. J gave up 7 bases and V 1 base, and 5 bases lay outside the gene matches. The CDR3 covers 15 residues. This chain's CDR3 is CASSYFSGGGNEQFF. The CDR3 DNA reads TGTGCCAGCAGTTACTTTAGCGGGGGTGGGAATGAGCAGTTCTTC.

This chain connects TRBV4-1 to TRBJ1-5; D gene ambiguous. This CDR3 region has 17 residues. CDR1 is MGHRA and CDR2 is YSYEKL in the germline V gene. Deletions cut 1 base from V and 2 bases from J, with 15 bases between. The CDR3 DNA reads TGCGCCAGCAGCCAAGGGGTGGGAAGGGATGGCAATCAGCCCCAGCATTTT. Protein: CASSQGVGRDGNQPQHF.

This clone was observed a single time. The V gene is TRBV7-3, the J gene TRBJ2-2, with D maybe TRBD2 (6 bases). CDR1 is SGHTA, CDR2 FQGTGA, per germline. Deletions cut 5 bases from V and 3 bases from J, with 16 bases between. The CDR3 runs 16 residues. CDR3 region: CASSLRAGRDTGELFF. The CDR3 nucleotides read TGTGCCAGCAGCCTCCGGGCGGGGCGAGACACCGGGGAGCTGTTTTTT. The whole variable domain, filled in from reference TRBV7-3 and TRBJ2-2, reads GAGVSQTPSNKVTEKGKYVELRCDPISGHTALYWYRQSLGQGPEFLIYFQGTGAADDSGLPNDRFFAVRPEGSVSTLKIQRTERGDSAVYLCASSLRAGRDTGELFFGEGSRLTVL.

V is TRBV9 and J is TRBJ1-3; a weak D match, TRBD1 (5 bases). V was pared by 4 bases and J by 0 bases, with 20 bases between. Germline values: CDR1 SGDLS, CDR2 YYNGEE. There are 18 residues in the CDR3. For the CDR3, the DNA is TGTGCCAGCAGCCCTTTATCGAAAGGGGACTTCTCTGGAAACACCATATATTTT. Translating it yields CASSPLSKGDFSGNTIYF.

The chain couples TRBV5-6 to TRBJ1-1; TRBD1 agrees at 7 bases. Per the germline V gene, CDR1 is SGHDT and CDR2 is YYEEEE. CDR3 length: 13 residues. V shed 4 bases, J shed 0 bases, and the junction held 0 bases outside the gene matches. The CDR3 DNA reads TGTGCCAGCAGCGGGACAGTGAACACTGAAGCTTTCTTT. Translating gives CASSGTVNTEAFF.

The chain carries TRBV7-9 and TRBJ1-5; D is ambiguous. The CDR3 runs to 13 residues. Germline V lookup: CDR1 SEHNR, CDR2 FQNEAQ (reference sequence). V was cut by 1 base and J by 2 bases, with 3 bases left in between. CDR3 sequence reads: CASSLDGNQPQHF. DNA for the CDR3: TGTGCCAGCAGCTTAGACGGCAATCAGCCCCAGCATTTT.

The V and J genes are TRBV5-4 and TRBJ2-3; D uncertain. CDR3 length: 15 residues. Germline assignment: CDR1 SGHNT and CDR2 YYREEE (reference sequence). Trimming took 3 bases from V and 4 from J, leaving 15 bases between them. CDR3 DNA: TGTGCCAGCAGCTCCACCTTATGGGATCCAGATACGCAGTATTTT. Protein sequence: CASSSTLWDPDTQYF.

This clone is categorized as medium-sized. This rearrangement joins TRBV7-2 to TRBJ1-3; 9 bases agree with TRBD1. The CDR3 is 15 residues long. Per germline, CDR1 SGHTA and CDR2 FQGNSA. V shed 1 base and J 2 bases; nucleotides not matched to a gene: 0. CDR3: CASSLGQGAGNTIYF. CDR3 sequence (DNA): TGTGCCAGCAGCTTAGGACAGGGGGCTGGAAACACCATATATTTT.